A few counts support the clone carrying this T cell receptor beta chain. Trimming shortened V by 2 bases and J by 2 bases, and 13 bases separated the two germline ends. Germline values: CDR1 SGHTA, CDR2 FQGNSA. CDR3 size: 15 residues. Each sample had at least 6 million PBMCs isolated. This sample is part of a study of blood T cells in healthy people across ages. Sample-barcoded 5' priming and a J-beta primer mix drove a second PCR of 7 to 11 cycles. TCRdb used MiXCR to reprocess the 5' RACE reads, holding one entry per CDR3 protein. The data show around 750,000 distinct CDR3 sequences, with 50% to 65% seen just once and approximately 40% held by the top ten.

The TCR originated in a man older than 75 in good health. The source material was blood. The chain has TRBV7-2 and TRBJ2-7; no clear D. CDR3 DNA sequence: TGTGCCAGCAGCTTATTCGGATCATCCGCCTACGAGCAGTACTTC. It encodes CASSLFGSSAYEQYF.